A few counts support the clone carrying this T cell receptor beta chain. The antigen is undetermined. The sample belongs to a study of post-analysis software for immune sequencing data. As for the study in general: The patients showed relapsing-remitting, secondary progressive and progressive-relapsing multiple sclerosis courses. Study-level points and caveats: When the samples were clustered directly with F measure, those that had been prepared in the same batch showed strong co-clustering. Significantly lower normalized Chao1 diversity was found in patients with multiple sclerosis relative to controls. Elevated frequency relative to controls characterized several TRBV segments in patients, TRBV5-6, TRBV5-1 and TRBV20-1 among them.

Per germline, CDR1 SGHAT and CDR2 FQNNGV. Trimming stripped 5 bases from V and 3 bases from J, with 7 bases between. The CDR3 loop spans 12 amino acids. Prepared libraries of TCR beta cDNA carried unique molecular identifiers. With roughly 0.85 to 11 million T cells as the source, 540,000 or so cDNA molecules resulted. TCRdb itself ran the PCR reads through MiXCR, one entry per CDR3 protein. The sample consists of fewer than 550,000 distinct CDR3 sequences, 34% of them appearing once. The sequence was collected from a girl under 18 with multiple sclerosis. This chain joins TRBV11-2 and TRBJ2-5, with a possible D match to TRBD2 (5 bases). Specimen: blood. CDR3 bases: TGTGCCAGCAGCCAGCGGAAAGAGACCCAGTACTTC. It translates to CASSQRKETQYF. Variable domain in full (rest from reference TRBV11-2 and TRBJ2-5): EAGVAQSPRYKIIEKRQSVAFWCNPISGHATLYWYQQILGQGPKLLIQFQNNGVVDDSQLPKDRFSAERLKGVDSTLKIQPAKLEDSAVYLCASSQRKETQYFGPGTRLLVL.